This entry is about one T cell receptor (beta chain). The data stem from a study of control samples from healthy donors and cancer patients. The V gene lost 6 bases and the J gene lost 4 bases, with 16 bases spanning the gap. The length of the CDR3 is 15 residues. The germline V gene encodes CDR1 MDHEN and CDR2 SYDVKM. Libraries were prepared by immunoSEQ multiplex PCR; TCRdb keeps only in-frame clonotypes and omits some of them. The sample includes about 180,000 clones, around 90% of them seen just once. The TCR was taken from a woman between 45 and 65 years old in good health. The sample taken for sequencing was blood. This chain connects TRBV28 to TRBJ1-5; D is unclear. CDR3 loop: CASSSLGPGNQPQHF. Here the CDR3 DNA reads TGTGCCAGCAGCTCTTTGGGTCCGGGAAATCAGCCCCAGCATTTT.